The next 30 T cell receptor beta chains were all read from a single sample in a study of T cell responses to AZD1222 COVID-19 vaccine (dated by TCRdb to the early 2020s). The sample's time point label is to be understood as: baseline before first vaccination. Reading the label with the study, this specimen's treatment or condition is: meningococcal conjugate vaccine given as trial control. The library was generated by the immunoSEQ multiplex PCR assay. What TCRdb holds here is the immuneACCESS table cut down to in-frame rearrangements. Part of the clones is not present; checked against another copy, under half of the missing clones reflect an unresolved V gene, and the others are unexplained. This sample holds approximately 120,000 clones; roughly 86% were observed only once. The ten most abundant clones make up around 13% of the sample. Here the sequenced sample was peripheral blood, taken on day 0 of MenACWY control vaccination. The source of these receptors is an adult in good health.

CDR3 sequence (DNA): TGTGCCAGCAGCTCTATAAGAACCTACGAGCAGTACTTC. Translating gives CASSSIRTYEQYF. V is TRBV5-6 and J is TRBJ2-7; D unclear. CDR1 is SGHDT, CDR2 YYEEEE, per germline. The CDR3 is 13 amino acids. Between the trimmed V and J ends, which lost 3 bases and 2 bases, there was a span of 9 bases.

As concerns this clone: This sample includes further DNA sequences coding for the same CDR3. This chain connects TRBV30 to TRBJ2-7, with 8 bases matching TRBD2. CDR1 GTSNPN and CDR2 SVGIG come from the germline V gene (reference sequence). The CDR3 is made up of 13 amino acids. V lost 4 bases, J lost 4 bases, and 6 bases stayed unmatched. The CDR3 region has the DNA TGTGCCTGGATTGGGACGGGGGGGTACGAGCAGTACTTC. It encodes CAWIGTGGYEQYF.

V usage is TRBV7-2 and J usage is TRBJ1-2; tentative D call: TRBD1 (6 bases). Trimming left V 5 bases short and J 1 base short, with 11 bases between. CDR3 length: 14 residues. Per germline, CDR1 SGHTA and CDR2 FQGNSA. The chain's CDR3 is CASSLDSRNYGYTF. CDR3 DNA: TGTGCCAGCAGCCTGGACAGCCGTAACTATGGCTACACCTTC.

The gene calls are TRBV3-1 (or the pseudogene TRBV3-2) and TRBJ1-6; D is ambiguous. The V gene's germline CDR1 is LGHDT and CDR2 YNNKEL (reference sequence). Trimming left V 2 bases short and J 16 bases short, with 15 bases between. The CDR3 totals 13 residues. CDR3 loop: CASSQSGLKRLHF. The CDR3 DNA is TGTGCCAGCAGCCAAAGCGGGCTTAAAAGACTCCACTTT.

The chain combines TRBV28 with TRBJ1-6; D gene ambiguous. This CDR3 comprises 13 residues. Looked up from germline, CDR1 is MDHEN and CDR2 is SYDVKM. V was trimmed by 8 bases and J by 7 bases, leaving 12 bases between them. CDR3 region: CASLRPGNSPLHF. The CDR3 DNA follows: TGTGCCAGCCTAAGACCGGGGAATTCACCCCTCCACTTT.

The chain is built from TRBV5-1 and TRBJ1-1; D possibly corresponds to TRBD1 (6 bases). The CDR3 extends over 15 amino acids. V was pared by 6 bases and J by 4 bases, with 19 bases between. The germline V gene has CDR1 SGHRS and CDR2 YFSETQ. The DNA for the CDR3 is TGCGCCAGCAATGACGACAGGAGCGATGGCACTGAAGCTTTCTTT. Translating it yields CASNDDRSDGTEAFF.

The chain joins TRBV4-1 to TRBJ2-1, with 13 bases lining up with TRBD2. V lost 4 bases to trimming and J lost 4 bases; unmatched junction nucleotides: 4. CDR1 is MGHRA and CDR2 is YSYEKL in the germline V gene. This CDR3 region has 16 residues. CDR3 DNA sequence: TGCGCCAGCAGCCGTGGGACTAGCGGGGAGTACAATGAGCAGTTCTTC. This gives the protein CASSRGTSGEYNEQFF.

This sequence joins TRBV4-2 and TRBJ2-4, with a tentative D call TRBD1 (6 bases). With 4 bases removed from V and 5 bases from J, the gap between germline ends came to 12 bases. CDR1 is LGHNA, CDR2 YNFKEQ, per germline. The CDR3 is made up of 14 amino acids. The CDR3 here is CASSRNRVQNIQYF. CDR3 coding DNA: TGTGCCAGCAGCCGAAACAGGGTCCAAAACATTCAGTACTTC.

The gene calls are TRBV5-1 and TRBJ2-5; TRBD1 matches at 9 bases. CDR3 length: 15 residues. The germline V gene has CDR1 SGHRS and CDR2 YFSETQ. Trimming at V came to 0 bases and at J to 4 bases, leaving 4 bases not matched to a gene. The CDR3 loop reads CASSLGDRARETQYF. In DNA form, the CDR3 reads TGCGCCAGCAGCTTGGGGGACAGGGCGAGAGAGACCCAGTACTTC.

J is TRBJ2-7 and V is TRBV10-1, with D perhaps matching TRBD2 (5 bases). The V gene lost 0 bases and the J gene lost 6 bases, with 18 bases spanning the gap. CDR3 length: 16 amino acids. Germline CDR1 reads WNHNN; CDR2 reads SYGVQD (reference sequence). The CDR3 region is CASSESLEVPSVEQYF. The CDR3 DNA follows: TGCGCCAGCAGTGAGTCATTGGAGGTACCGTCGGTCGAGCAGTACTTC.

The rearrangement links TRBV7-9 to TRBJ1-2; no clear D gene. This CDR3 comprises 12 residues. V lost 7 bases, J lost 2 bases, and 8 bases lay in between. Germline CDR1 and CDR2: SEHNR and FQNEAQ (reference sequence). CDR3 amino acids: CASTSGNYGYTF. The CDR3 DNA is TGTGCCAGCACCAGCGGCAACTATGGCTACACCTTC.

A few counts support this clone. The chain is built from TRBV11-3 and TRBJ2-1; 11 bases are shared with TRBD2. With V trimmed by 5 bases and J by 6 bases, 6 bases remained unmatched. The germline gives CDR1 SGHNT, CDR2 YENEEA. The CDR3 spans 15 residues. The CDR3 loop is CASSEGLADSNEQFF. The CDR3 region has the DNA TGTGCCAGCAGCGAGGGACTAGCGGACTCCAATGAGCAGTTCTTC. The variable domain in full, completed from reference TRBV11-3 and TRBJ2-1, reads EAGVVQSPRYKIIEKKQPVAFWCNPISGHNTLYWYLQNLGQGPELLIRYENEEAVDDSQLPKDRFSAERLKGVDSTLKIQPAELGDSAVYLCASSEGLADSNEQFFGPGTRLTVL.

The CDR3 sequence is CASSVAPAGYNEQFF. The CDR3, as DNA: TGTGCCAGCAGCGTAGCCCCAGCGGGGTACAATGAGCAGTTCTTC. The chain employs TRBV9 and TRBJ2-1; 7 bases fit TRBD2. Germline CDR1 and CDR2: SGDLS and YYNGEE. This CDR3 region has 15 residues. After removal of 0 bases from V and 4 bases from J, the junction contained 4 bases not matched to a gene.

The J gene is TRBJ1-1, the V gene TRBV7-9, with no clear D. Germline CDR1 reads SEHNR; CDR2 reads FQNEAQ (reference sequence). The CDR3 runs 14 residues. V dropped 5 bases and J dropped 0 bases, with 10 bases sitting between them. The CDR3 coding sequence is TGTGCCAGCAGCCGCGTCAACATGAACACTGAAGCTTTCTTT. Encoded protein: CASSRVNMNTEAFF.

The chain uses TRBV5-1 and TRBJ2-1; TRBD2 matches 7 bases. CDR3 length: 16 residues. Losses at the gene ends were 1 base for V and 5 bases for J; bases not matched to a gene: 9. CDR1 is SGHRS and CDR2 is YFSETQ in the germline V gene. CDR3 loop: CASSLFLGTTNNEQFF. CDR3 nucleotide sequence: TGCGCCAGCAGCTTGTTTCTAGGGACTACCAACAATGAGCAGTTCTTC. The full variable domain, its missing parts supplied by reference TRBV5-1 and TRBJ2-1, is KAGVTQTPRYLIKTRGQQVTLSCSPISGHRSVSWYQQTPGQGLQFLFEYFSETQRNKGNFPGRFSGRQFSNSRSEMNVSTLELGDSALYLCASSLFLGTTNNEQFFGPGTRLTVL.

Remarks on this clone: Distinct nucleotide sequences in the sample also encode this CDR3. This chain uses TRBV27 with TRBJ1-5; no clear D gene. Trimming pared 0 bases from V and 7 bases from J, leaving 7 bases between. The length of the CDR3 is 13 residues. Germline CDR1 and CDR2: MNHEY and SMNVEV (reference sequence). The CDR3 sequence: CASSLSGDQPQHF. DNA of the CDR3: TGTGCCAGCAGTTTATCGGGCGACCAGCCCCAGCATTTT.

The gene calls are TRBV7-3 and TRBJ1-1; D gene uncertain. The CDR3 runs 13 residues. Germline lookup yields CDR1 SGHTA and CDR2 FQGTGA. Deletions cut 0 bases from V and 1 base from J, with 3 bases between. CDR3 sequence (DNA): TGTGCCAGCAGCTTAACAGGGAACACTGAAGCTTTCTTT. Residues: CASSLTGNTEAFF.

V usage is TRBV5-1 and J usage is TRBJ2-6; D unclear. The germline V gene has CDR1 SGHRS and CDR2 YFSETQ. V shed 0 bases and J shed 0 bases, with 4 bases lying between them. The CDR3 length is 15 residues. The CDR3 region has the DNA TGCGCCAGCAGCTTGGACAGCTCTGGGGCCAACGTCCTGACTTTC. Protein: CASSLDSSGANVLTF. Complete variable domain (other parts from reference TRBV5-1 and TRBJ2-6): KAGVTQTPRYLIKTRGQQVTLSCSPISGHRSVSWYQQTPGQGLQFLFEYFSETQRNKGNFPGRFSGRQFSNSRSEMNVSTLELGDSALYLCASSLDSSGANVLTFGAGSRLTVL.

The J gene is TRBJ1-2, the V gene TRBV4-1; D gene unclear. Germline CDR1 and CDR2: MGHRA and YSYEKL. The length of the CDR3 is 13 residues. V was trimmed by 3 bases and J by 8 bases, leaving 13 bases between them. The CDR3 protein is CASSHWVGDGYTF. Written as DNA, the CDR3 is TGCGCCAGCAGCCATTGGGTTGGTGACGGCTACACCTTC.

The V and J genes are TRBV18 and TRBJ1-5; D perhaps matches TRBD1 (6 bases). The CDR3 has 15 residues. CDR1 KGHSH and CDR2 LQKENI come from the germline V gene. Between the trimmed V and J ends, which lost 4 bases and 7 bases, there was a span of 17 bases. In DNA form, the CDR3 reads TGTGCCAGCTCACTTGGATCCAGGGGAAACCAGCCCCAGCATTTT. It specifies CASSLGSRGNQPQHF.

For the CDR3, the DNA is TGTGCCAGCAGCTTAGAAGGGGTAGCCTCCTACAATGAGCAGTTCTTC. Encoded protein: CASSLEGVASYNEQFF. This chain uses TRBV7-8 with TRBJ2-1; a possible D gene is TRBD1 (5 bases). The length of the CDR3 is 16 residues. CDR1 is SGHVS and CDR2 is FQNEAQ in the germline V gene. V was trimmed by 1 base and J by 0 bases, leaving 10 bases between them.

The chain is built from TRBV6-6 and TRBJ2-1; 10 bases agree with TRBD2. Germline CDR1 reads MNHNY; CDR2 reads SVGAGI (reference sequence). V dropped 2 bases and J dropped 5; count of bases not matched to a gene: 3. The CDR3 runs to 15 residues. CDR3 sequence reads: CASSYLAGVDNEQFF. As DNA, the CDR3 is TGTGCCAGCAGTTACCTAGCGGGGGTTGACAATGAGCAGTTCTTC.

This clone was recorded once. The chain combines TRBV7-8 with TRBJ1-2; D possibly corresponds to TRBD1 (5 bases). The CDR3 length is 17 residues. Trimming removed 2 bases from V and 8 bases from J, with 24 bases in between. Germline-derived CDR1 and CDR2 are SGHVS and FQNEAQ. CDR3 DNA sequence: TGTGCCAGCAGCTTAAATTTGGGAAACCGGGGCAACCGGGGCTACACCTTC. The encoded protein is CASSLNLGNRGNRGYTF.

V is TRBV4-2 and J is TRBJ2-2; 10 nucleotides match TRBD1. V shed 4 bases, J shed 4 bases, and the junction held 3 bases outside the gene matches. CDR1 is LGHNA, CDR2 YNFKEQ, per germline. The CDR3 consists of 15 residues. The CDR3 sequence is CASSRGTGATGELFF. In DNA form, the CDR3 reads TGTGCCAGCAGCCGAGGGACAGGGGCCACCGGGGAGCTGTTTTTT.

This rearrangement joins TRBV29-1 to TRBJ1-1; TRBD1 matches 9 bases. The junction had 11 bases not matched to a gene; V was cut back by 7 bases and J by 5 bases. Germline CDR1 and CDR2: SQVTM and ANQGSEA. The CDR3 is 14 residues long. CDR3 in amino acids: CSAKRGTGLTEAFF. CDR3 DNA: TGCAGCGCCAAACGAGGGACAGGGCTAACTGAAGCTTTCTTT.

The chain employs TRBV24-1 and TRBJ2-2; D gene uncertain. Germline V gene lookup returns CDR1 KGHDR and CDR2 SFDVKD. CDR3 length: 11 residues. Between the trimmed V and J ends, which lost 5 bases and 6 bases, there was a span of 3 bases. The CDR3, as DNA: TGTGCCACCAGTGGGCCCGGGGAGCTGTTTTTT. It translates to CATSGPGELFF.

The rearrangement uses TRBV12-3 or TRBV12-4 and TRBJ2-5; D may be TRBD1 (5 bases). V was cut by 5 bases and J by 2 bases, with 6 bases left in between. The CDR3 totals 12 residues. CDR3 region: CASSRQQETQYF. CDR3 coding DNA: TGTGCCAGCAGTCGACAGCAAGAGACCCAGTACTTC.

The chain combines TRBV5-1 with TRBJ2-3; 8 nucleotides line up with TRBD2. The V gene end was trimmed by 5 bases and the J gene end by 0 bases; junction bases not matched to a gene: 5. The germline V gene encodes CDR1 SGHRS and CDR2 YFSETQ. This CDR3 spans 15 amino acids. This CDR3 reads CASSSGTTSTDTQYF. The CDR3 coding sequence is TGCGCCAGCAGTAGCGGGACGACTAGCACAGATACGCAGTATTTT.

This clone occurred once. The rearrangement joins TRBV5-1 to TRBJ1-2, with 10 bases that match TRBD1. In germline, CDR1 is SGHRS, CDR2 YFSETQ. The CDR3 is 15 residues long. Unmatched junction bases numbered 5, after V lost 3 bases and J lost 3 bases. DNA of the CDR3: TGCGCCAGCAGCTCCCCGGGACAGGGGCACTATGGCTACACCTTC. Residues: CASSSPGQGHYGYTF.

The V and J genes are TRBV5-8 and TRBJ2-1; perhaps TRBD1 as D (6 bases). CDR1 is SGHTS and CDR2 is YDEGEE in the germline V gene. CDR3 length equals 13 residues. The V end lost 4 bases, the J end lost 2 bases, and 7 bases lay between the germline ends. Here the CDR3 DNA reads TGTGCCAGCAGCAGGGACACCTACAATGAGCAGTTCTTC. Protein: CASSRDTYNEQFF.